The 18 T cell receptor beta chains in this list originate from one sample, sequenced in a study of lymphopenia after photon versus proton radiotherapy. Method: immunoSEQ multiplex PCR; TCRdb's copy keeps in-frame clones and lacks some. This table holds around 70,000 clones, roughly 90% found once. Here the sequenced sample was peripheral blood, taken from a patient treated with photon-based radiotherapy. The receptors come from a woman aged 40 to 55 with cholangiocarcinoma.

The chain couples TRBV7-9 to TRBJ1-1; D is perhaps TRBD1 (6 bases). The CDR3 is 14 amino acids. V was cut by 2 bases and J by 6 bases, with 13 bases left in between. Germline loops: CDR1 SEHNR, CDR2 FQNEAQ (reference sequence). The CDR3 DNA follows: TGTGCCAGCAGCTTAAACAGGGAAATCCCTGAAGCTTTCTTT. Encoded protein: CASSLNREIPEAFF.

The sample holds one count of this clone. The V gene is TRBV5-4, the J gene TRBJ2-7, with 9 bases identical to TRBD1. CDR3 length: 15 residues. Germline V lookup: CDR1 SGHNT, CDR2 YYREEE (reference sequence). With 4 bases clipped from V and 7 bases from J, the junction kept 12 bases outside the gene matches. The CDR3 sequence is CASSGNRGQGEEQYF. The CDR3 region has the DNA TGTGCCAGCAGCGGAAACAGGGGGCAGGGGGAAGAGCAGTACTTC. Full variable domain (remainder filled in from reference TRBV5-4 and TRBJ2-7): ETGVTQSPTHLIKTRGQQVTLRCSSQSGHNTVSWYQQALGQGPQFIFQYYREEENGRGNFPPRFSGLQFPNYSSELNVNALELDDSALYLCASSGNRGQGEEQYFGPGTRLTVT.

V usage is TRBV4-1 and J usage is TRBJ1-4; a possible D gene is TRBD1 (5 bases). CDR1 MGHRA and CDR2 YSYEKL come from the germline V gene. V was pared by 0 bases and J by 8 bases, with 22 bases between. CDR3 length: 18 residues. CDR3 sequence (DNA): TGCGCCAGCAGCCAAGATCTAGCAGGGCGAGGCCTAGGGGAAAAACTGTTTTTT. This encodes CASSQDLAGRGLGEKLFF.

The chain joins TRBV15 to TRBJ1-1, with D perhaps matching TRBD1 (5 bases). Germline V gene lookup returns CDR1 LNHNV and CDR2 YYDKDF (reference sequence). The V and J ends lost 2 bases and 5 bases respectively, with 15 bases between them. The CDR3 is made up of 15 amino acids. As DNA, the CDR3 is TGTGCCACCAGCAGACGCGACTGGGGACCAACTGAAGCTTTCTTT. Protein product: CATSRRDWGPTEAFF. The full variable domain, in which reference TRBV15 and TRBJ1-1 provide the parts outside the CDR3, is DAMVIQNPRYQVTQFGKPVTLSCSQTLNHNVMYWYQQKSSQAPKLLFHYYDKDFNNEADTPDNFQSRRPNTSFCFLDIRSPGLGDTAMYLCATSRRDWGPTEAFFGQGTRLTVV.

The gene calls are TRBV6-6 and TRBJ1-2; tentative D call: TRBD1 (6 bases). CDR3 length: 13 amino acids. The V gene's germline CDR1 is MNHNY and CDR2 SVGAGI (reference sequence). Trimming stripped 6 bases from V and 4 bases from J, with 12 bases between. The CDR3 here is CASRNRVGYGYTF. The CDR3 DNA sequence: TGTGCCAGCAGGAACAGGGTGGGCTATGGCTACACCTTC.

The V call is TRBV6-6, the J call TRBJ2-7, with 7 bases that match TRBD2. The trim removed 5 bases at V and 2 bases at J, leaving 6 bases unmatched. The CDR3 runs 14 residues. Germline V gene data show CDR1 as MNHNY and CDR2 as SVGAGI (reference sequence). The CDR3 spells CASSPLADPYEQYF. The CDR3 DNA is TGTGCCAGCAGTCCGCTAGCGGACCCCTACGAGCAGTACTTC.

This clone was recorded only once. J is TRBJ2-3 and V is TRBV5-1; 13 bases match TRBD2. Germline CDR1 is SGHRS and CDR2 is YFSETQ. V lost 4 bases, J lost 7 bases, and 9 bases stayed unmatched. The CDR3 spans 16 residues. The CDR3 here is CASSPGTSGTLNTQYF. The CDR3 coding sequence is TGCGCCAGCAGCCCTGGGACTAGCGGGACGCTTAATACGCAGTATTTT.

This clone was detected only a few times. The rearrangement joins TRBV25-1 to TRBJ1-6, with 8 bases fitting TRBD1. V was clipped by 3 bases and J by 10 bases; unmatched bases: 5. The germline gives CDR1 MGHDK, CDR2 SYGVNS. The CDR3 is 14 residues long. The DNA for the CDR3 is TGTGCCAGCAGTGAGGGGACAGGCCTATCACCCCTCCACTTT. It translates to CASSEGTGLSPLHF.

V is TRBV5-1 and J is TRBJ2-3, with 7 nucleotides matching TRBD2. The V segment lost 3 bases and the J segment 2 bases; nucleotides outside the gene matches: 6. The germline V gene encodes CDR1 SGHRS and CDR2 YFSETQ. The CDR3 covers 15 residues. The DNA for the CDR3 is TGCGCCAGCAGCTCGAGACTAGCAGCCACAGATACGCAGTATTTT. Amino acid sequence: CASSSRLAATDTQYF.

CDR3 in DNA: TGTGCCAGCAGAAAAAGCGGGAGCTCCTACAATGAGCAGTTCTTC. As protein: CASRKSGSSYNEQFF. The chain is built from TRBV27 and TRBJ2-1; 8 bases match TRBD2. Looked up from germline, CDR1 is MNHEY and CDR2 is SMNVEV (reference sequence). The CDR3 is made up of 15 amino acids. V was clipped by 6 bases and J by 0 bases; unmatched bases: 4.

This clone was seen just once. V and J are TRBV2 and TRBJ2-2, with TRBD1 identical over 7 bases. This CDR3 spans 14 amino acids. Germline V gene data show CDR1 as SNHLY and CDR2 as FYNNEI. V lost 7 bases, J lost 4 bases, and 6 bases stayed unmatched. This CDR3 is CASKTGSPTGELFF. In DNA, the CDR3 is TGTGCCAGCAAGACAGGGAGCCCCACCGGGGAGCTGTTTTTT.

This chain links TRBV2 with TRBJ1-3; D gene unclear. CDR1 and CDR2 from the germline V gene are SNHLY and FYNNEI. The CDR3 covers 14 residues. Trimming took 6 bases from V and 2 from J, leaving 11 bases between them. For the CDR3, the DNA is TGTGCCAGCAGGAAGGAGGGAGCTGGAAACACCATATATTTT. Amino acids: CASRKEGAGNTIYF. The complete variable domain, with remaining parts taken from reference TRBV2 and TRBJ1-3, reads EPEVTQTPSHQVTQMGQEVILRCVPISNHLYFYWYRQILGQKVEFLVSFYNNEISEKSEIFDDQFSVERPDGSNFTLKIRSTKLEDSAMYFCASRKEGAGNTIYFGEGSWLTVV.

The rearrangement joins TRBV25-1 to TRBJ1-2, with TRBD1 as a possible D gene (6 bases). With 4 bases removed from V and 5 bases from J, the gap between germline ends came to 23 bases. This CDR3 has 17 residues. The germline V gene has CDR1 MGHDK and CDR2 SYGVNS. CDR3 sequence (DNA): TGTGCCAGCAGTGGGGACAAATCAGGGTACCCTATGTATGGCTACACCTTC. Protein: CASSGDKSGYPMYGYTF.

V usage is TRBV4-1 and J usage is TRBJ2-7; D is ambiguous. There are 15 residues in the CDR3. V lost 4 bases, J lost 2 bases, and 15 bases lay in between. Germline assignment: CDR1 MGHRA and CDR2 YSYEKL. CDR3 coding DNA: TGCGCCAGCAGCCTGCTGACTGAAATTCCCTACGAGCAGTACTTC. Translating gives CASSLLTEIPYEQYF.

The CDR3, as DNA: TGTGCCAGTAAGGGTGTCCAAACTGAAGCTTTCTTT. This encodes CASKGVQTEAFF. The gene calls are TRBV19 and TRBJ1-1; D gene unclear. The CDR3 runs 12 residues. The germline V and J ends were trimmed by 7 bases and 5 bases, with 11 bases remaining between them. Germline V gene sequence: CDR1 LNHDA, CDR2 SQIVND (reference sequence).

This chain uses TRBV2 with TRBJ2-1; D gene unclear. The V and J ends lost 7 bases and 9 bases respectively, with 10 bases between them. The CDR3 is made up of 11 amino acids. CDR1 is SNHLY and CDR2 is FYNNEI in the germline V gene. Here the CDR3 reads CASKEPGEQFF. For the CDR3, the DNA is TGTGCCAGCAAGGAGCCCGGTGAGCAGTTCTTC.

The chain carries TRBV27 and TRBJ2-3; TRBD1 matches at 7 bases. The CDR3 extends over 15 amino acids. Germline loops: CDR1 MNHEY, CDR2 SMNVEV (reference sequence). J gave up 3 bases and V 6 bases, and 9 bases lay outside the gene matches. CDR3 DNA sequence: TGTGCCAGCAGACTAGTAGGGGGCGCGACAGATACGCAGTATTTT. Protein product: CASRLVGGATDTQYF.

This chain uses TRBV6-1 with TRBJ1-1; a weak D match, TRBD1 (6 bases). CDR3 size: 13 residues. Germline V gives CDR1 MNHNS, CDR2 SASEGT. Trimming took 7 bases from V and 7 from J, leaving 16 bases between them. The chain's CDR3 is CASTPMEGVEAFF. The CDR3 nucleotides are TGTGCCAGCACCCCAATGGAGGGGGTTGAAGCTTTCTTT.